The 32 T cell receptor beta chains listed next were all sequenced from one sample in a study of blood T cell repertoires in COVID-19. Libraries were prepared by immunoSEQ multiplex PCR; TCRdb keeps only in-frame clonotypes and omits some of them. The table lists roughly 330,000 clones, around 87% of them singletons, with about 5.2% in the top ten. The sequenced sample consisted of PBMCs or T cells enriched from blood (not recorded which). Every receptor here comes from a woman younger than 45 who had recovered from COVID-19.

V and J are TRBV27 and TRBJ2-7; TRBD1 matches at 9 bases. The CDR3 spans 15 residues. Germline CDR1 MNHEY, CDR2 SMNVEV (reference sequence). Trimming took 6 bases from V and 0 from J; bases not matched to a gene: 6. Here the CDR3 reads CASSLATGGSYEQYF. The CDR3 DNA follows: TGTGCCAGCAGCCTTGCGACAGGGGGCTCCTACGAGCAGTACTTC.

The gene calls are TRBV7-2 and TRBJ1-5, with TRBD1 matching 7 bases. The CDR3 has 15 residues. The V and J ends lost 5 bases and 5 bases, in that order; junction bases with no gene match: 9. Germline CDR1 SGHTA, CDR2 FQGNSA. CDR3 in amino acids: CASSARTGLYQPQHF. The DNA of the CDR3 is TGTGCCAGCAGCGCCCGGACAGGTCTTTATCAGCCCCAGCATTTT.

CDR3 nucleotide sequence: TGTGCCAGCAGTTTAGGAGGGGGGGCTCGAAATGAGCAGTTCTTC. Protein product: CASSLGGGARNEQFF. The chain is built from TRBV28 and TRBJ2-1; the D gene is possibly TRBD2 (7 bases). The V end lost 2 bases, the J end lost 7 bases, and 15 bases lay between the germline ends. Germline V gene lookup returns CDR1 MDHEN and CDR2 SYDVKM. The CDR3 loop spans 15 amino acids.

CDR3 sequence: CASSPLTLASYGYTF. The CDR3 coding sequence is TGTGCCAGCAGCCCCCTCACATTGGCCTCCTATGGCTACACCTTC. This chain joins TRBV2 and TRBJ1-2; D not certain. V was trimmed by 6 bases and J by 4 bases, leaving 18 bases between them. This CDR3 has 15 residues. Germline V gives CDR1 SNHLY, CDR2 FYNNEI.

The chain uses TRBV3-1 (or the pseudogene TRBV3-2) and TRBJ2-2; TRBD2 is a possible D gene (5 bases). V lost 0 bases and J 6 bases, leaving 11 bases between the germline ends. The CDR3 consists of 15 residues. CDR1 is LGHDT and CDR2 is YNNKEL in the germline V gene (reference sequence). This CDR3 is CASSQDATRSGELFF. The CDR3 bases are TGTGCCAGCAGCCAAGACGCTACTAGGTCCGGGGAGCTGTTTTTT.

This rearrangement joins TRBV6-2 or TRBV6-3 to TRBJ1-5; 9 nucleotides match TRBD1. The CDR3 contains 14 residues. V dropped 6 bases and J dropped 7; count of bases not matched to a gene: 7. In germline, CDR1 is MNHEY, CDR2 SVGEGT. CDR3: CASSRGTGPQPQHF. DNA for the CDR3: TGTGCCAGCAGCCGCGGGACAGGGCCACAGCCCCAGCATTTT.

The V and J genes are TRBV20-1 and TRBJ2-3; 8 positions agree with TRBD2. Per germline, CDR1 DFQATT and CDR2 SNEGSKA (reference sequence). This CDR3 contains 16 residues. Losses at the gene ends were 3 bases for V and 1 base for J; bases not matched to a gene: 9. This CDR3 is CSASRGRSGGTDTQYF. The CDR3 DNA reads TGCAGTGCTAGTCGGGGTCGTAGCGGGGGCACAGATACGCAGTATTTT.

This chain joins TRBV11-2 and TRBJ2-4; 8 positions match TRBD1. This CDR3 spans 15 amino acids. The J segment lost 3 bases and the V segment lost 5 bases, leaving 6 bases of the junction unmatched. The germline CDR1 and CDR2 sequences are SGHAT and FQNNGV. CDR3 bases: TGTGCCAGCAGCCCTGGACAGGGCGGCAAAAACATTCAGTACTTC. This translates into CASSPGQGGKNIQYF.

This clone was recorded once. This chain joins TRBV25-1 and TRBJ1-1, with D possibly TRBD1 on 6 matching bases. Germline CDR1 is MGHDK and CDR2 is SYGVNS. This CDR3 is built from 15 residues. Deletions cut 6 bases from V and 5 bases from J, with 19 bases between. In DNA, the CDR3 is TGTGCCAGCAGCCTTTACAGGGTTCGGGAAACTGAAGCTTTCTTT. Translated: CASSLYRVRETEAFF.

Turning to this clone: The junction departs from germline at one end; a sequencing error may be responsible. This chain links TRBV7-9 with TRBJ1-2; D ambiguous. CDR1 is SEHNR and CDR2 is FQNEAQ in the germline V gene (reference sequence). The CDR3 is 10 residues long. This CDR3 is CASSSTPSNF. The CDR3 nucleotides are TGTGCCAGCAGCTCTACCCCCTCGAACTTC.

The chain employs TRBV5-1 and TRBJ1-1; possibly TRBD1 for D (5 bases). The V gene's germline CDR1 is SGHRS and CDR2 YFSETQ. V lost 4 bases and J 2 bases, leaving 12 bases between the germline ends. The CDR3 has 14 amino acids. The chain's CDR3 is CASSPGHQNTEAFF. The CDR3 DNA reads TGCGCCAGCAGCCCAGGACACCAAAACACTGAAGCTTTCTTT.

This clone was detected once. The rearrangement links TRBV6-2 or TRBV6-3 to TRBJ1-6, with a tentative D call TRBD1 (6 bases). This CDR3 has 15 amino acids. Germline V gives CDR1 MNHEY, CDR2 SVGEGT. V was shortened by 6 bases and J by 0 bases, with 9 bases between the two germline ends. As DNA, the CDR3 is TGTGCCAGCAGCGACAGGAGCTCCTATAATTCACCCCTCCACTTT. It yields the protein CASSDRSSYNSPLHF.

V is TRBV6-5 and J is TRBJ1-2; D possibly corresponds to TRBD1 (6 bases). Germline assignment: CDR1 MNHEY and CDR2 SVGAGI. This CDR3 comprises 12 residues. The V and J ends lost 8 bases and 7 bases respectively, with 14 bases between them. The CDR3 DNA sequence: TGTGCCAGCGGGTTCGGGGGGCGTGGCTACACCTTC. Translated: CASGFGGRGYTF.

V and J are TRBV24-1 and TRBJ1-5; D call uncertain. The CDR3 is 14 amino acids. V dropped 1 base and J dropped 4 bases, with 7 bases sitting between them. The germline gives CDR1 KGHDR, CDR2 SFDVKD. The CDR3 DNA sequence: TGTGCCACCAGTGATTTTACAGTAAATCAGCCCCAGCATTTT. Translating it yields CATSDFTVNQPQHF.

For this clone: Different DNA sequences within this sample yield the same CDR3. V is TRBV5-1 and J is TRBJ1-2, with a weak D call TRBD1 (6 bases). V was cut by 4 bases and J by 5 bases, with 9 bases left in between. The CDR3 has 12 residues. Per the germline V gene, CDR1 is SGHRS and CDR2 is YFSETQ. The CDR3 sequence is CASSLDRYGYTF. As DNA, the CDR3 is TGCGCCAGCAGCCTCGACAGGTATGGCTACACCTTC.

The rearrangement joins TRBV4-2 to TRBJ2-1, with 9 bases identical to TRBD2. The CDR3 sequence is 16 residues long. Germline assignment: CDR1 LGHNA and CDR2 YNFKEQ. V shed 0 bases, J shed 5 bases, and the junction held 5 bases outside the gene matches. The CDR3 DNA sequence: TGTGCCAGCAGCCAAGATCCCAGCGGGGGGCACAATGAGCAGTTCTTC. This encodes CASSQDPSGGHNEQFF.

V usage is TRBV14 and J usage is TRBJ2-7, with D maybe TRBD2 (5 bases). CDR1 is SGHDN and CDR2 is FVKESK in the germline V gene. Deletions cut 4 bases from V and 3 bases from J, with 13 bases between. CDR3 length equals 14 residues. The CDR3 sequence: CASSLYGMLYEQYF. CDR3 DNA: TGTGCCAGCAGCCTGTACGGGATGCTCTACGAGCAGTACTTC.

This rearrangement joins TRBV9 to TRBJ2-1; 10 bases fit TRBD1. Trimming removed 0 bases from V and 13 bases from J; junction bases left unmatched: 7. The CDR3 sequence is 14 residues long. Germline loops: CDR1 SGDLS, CDR2 YYNGEE. The CDR3 is CASSVDGLTGGQFF. The CDR3 coding sequence is TGTGCCAGCAGCGTAGACGGTTTGACAGGGGGCCAGTTCTTC. The variable domain in full, with the rest retrieved from reference TRBV9 and TRBJ2-1, is DSGVTQTPKHLITATGQRVTLRCSPRSGDLSVYWYQQSLDQGLQFLIQYYNGEERAKGNILERFSAQQFPDLHSELNLSSLELGDSALYFCASSVDGLTGGQFFGPGTRLTVL.

The chain couples TRBV5-1 to TRBJ2-1; TRBD2 matches at 12 bases. There are 16 residues in the CDR3. The V segment lost 4 bases and the J segment 4 bases; nucleotides outside the gene matches: 6. CDR1 is SGHRS and CDR2 is YFSETQ in the germline V gene. Here the CDR3 DNA reads TGCGCCAGCAGCGTTACTAGCGGGGGGCTTTACAATGAGCAGTTCTTC. Translation gives CASSVTSGGLYNEQFF.

The J gene is TRBJ1-2, the V gene TRBV3-1 (or the pseudogene TRBV3-2); the D gene is possibly TRBD1 (5 bases). V was pared by 1 base and J by 2 bases, with 17 bases between. This CDR3 region has 17 residues. Per germline, CDR1 LGHDT and CDR2 YNNKEL (reference sequence). CDR3 sequence (DNA): TGTGCCAGCAGCCAAGTAGGCAGGGCCGGGCACAACTATGGCTACACCTTC. Translation gives CASSQVGRAGHNYGYTF.

The chain is built from TRBV7-2 and TRBJ1-1; D may be TRBD1 (5 bases). The V end was cut by 3 bases, the J end by 4 bases, with 15 bases between. Germline V gives CDR1 SGHTA, CDR2 FQGNSA. The CDR3 sequence is 15 residues long. CDR3 DNA sequence: TGTGCCAGCAGCTTGGTAGTCGGGGGGGGCACTGAAGCTTTCTTT. Amino acids: CASSLVVGGGTEAFF.

This rearrangement joins TRBV10-3 to TRBJ1-2; 7 bases line up with TRBD1. J gave up 0 bases and V 5 bases, and 9 bases lay outside the gene matches. CDR1 is ENHRY and CDR2 is SYGVKD in the germline V gene. The CDR3 sequence is 16 residues long. In DNA, the CDR3 is TGTGCCATCAGTCCTGGGGACAGCCGAGCTAACTATGGCTACACCTTC. This encodes CAISPGDSRANYGYTF.

This clone has just a few counts. The genes are TRBV28 and TRBJ1-3, with D possibly matching TRBD1 (6 bases). With 8 bases removed from V and 4 bases from J, the gap between germline ends came to 15 bases. There are 14 residues in the CDR3. Germline loops: CDR1 MDHEN, CDR2 SYDVKM. CDR3 sequence (DNA): TGTGCCAGCGGAGTACAGGGTTTGGGAAACACCATATATTTT. Translation gives CASGVQGLGNTIYF.

This chain uses TRBV19 with TRBJ1-5; D is possibly TRBD1 (5 bases). This CDR3 comprises 15 residues. Per germline, CDR1 LNHDA and CDR2 SQIVND (reference sequence). V was pared by 1 base and J by 3 bases, with 10 bases between. In nucleotides, the CDR3 is TGTGCCAGTAGTATAGGCGACAGATTCAATCAGCCCCAGCATTTT. Amino acids: CASSIGDRFNQPQHF.

The V call is TRBV6-5, the J call TRBJ2-5, with 9 positions matching TRBD1. The V gene's germline CDR1 is MNHEY and CDR2 SVGAGI. The V segment lost 4 bases and the J segment 5 bases; nucleotides outside the gene matches: 11. This CDR3 is built from 16 residues. The CDR3 nucleotides are TGTGCCAGCAGTTCTCCCGCCGGACAGGGGAAGGAGACCCAGTACTTC. This sequence encodes CASSSPAGQGKETQYF.

This rearrangement joins TRBV5-4 to TRBJ2-5, with TRBD1 matching over 9 bases. This CDR3 contains 15 residues. CDR1 and CDR2 (germline): SGHNT, YYREEE (reference sequence). J gave up 7 bases and V 4 bases, and 11 bases lay outside the gene matches. The CDR3 nucleotides are TGTGCCAGCAGCGATCCGGGACAGGGAAGGGCGACCCAGTACTTC. As protein: CASSDPGQGRATQYF.

The CDR3 DNA reads TGTGCCAGCAGCTTAGTGGGCACAACTAATGAAAAACTGTTTTTT. Its protein product is CASSLVGTTNEKLFF. The chain uses TRBV7-9 and TRBJ1-4, with D uncertain. V was trimmed by 1 base and J by 0 bases, leaving 6 bases between them. This CDR3 region has 15 residues. CDR1 is SEHNR and CDR2 is FQNEAQ in the germline V gene (reference sequence).

The chain carries TRBV2 and TRBJ1-1; D is unresolved. Trimming stripped 8 bases from V and 2 bases from J, with 15 bases between. There are 14 residues in the CDR3. Germline V gene sequence: CDR1 SNHLY, CDR2 FYNNEI. The DNA of the CDR3 is TGTGCCAGCCATGCGGGGTTCTTAAACACTGAAGCTTTCTTT. Translation: CASHAGFLNTEAFF.

The chain couples TRBV12-3 or TRBV12-4 to TRBJ1-1; TRBD1 might be the D (6 bases). This CDR3 region has 12 residues. V was clipped by 5 bases and J by 5 bases, with 9 bases between them. CDR3 bases: TGTGCCAGCAGTGCTGGACAGACTGAAGCTTTCTTT. Its protein is CASSAGQTEAFF.

This chain connects TRBV7-8 to TRBJ1-1, with 7 bases matching TRBD1. The V and J ends lost 10 bases and 1 base, in that order; junction bases with no gene match: 12. The V gene's germline CDR1 is SGHVS and CDR2 FQNEAQ. This CDR3 is built from 15 residues. The CDR3: CATQGAGTENTEAFF. The CDR3 DNA sequence: TGTGCCACACAAGGAGCCGGGACAGAGAACACTGAAGCTTTCTTT. Combining the CDR3 with reference TRBV7-8 and TRBJ1-1 gives the whole variable domain GAGVSQSPRYKVAKRGQDVALRCDPISGHVSLFWYQQALGQGPEFLTYFQNEAQLDKSGLPSDRFFAERPEGSVSTLKIQRTQQEDSAVYLCATQGAGTENTEAFFGQGTRLTVV.

The chain is built from TRBV28 and TRBJ2-2, with 10 positions matching TRBD1. The J segment lost 3 bases and the V segment lost 9 bases, leaving 7 bases of the junction unmatched. The germline gives CDR1 MDHEN, CDR2 SYDVKM. There are 15 residues in the CDR3. The CDR3 loop is CASNDRGRYTGELFF. As DNA, the CDR3 is TGTGCCAGTAATGACAGGGGGCGATACACCGGGGAGCTGTTTTTT.

This clone was observed once. The V gene is TRBV7-3, the J gene TRBJ2-2; D perhaps matches TRBD1 (7 bases). This CDR3 comprises 17 residues. The V and J ends lost 1 base and 1 base respectively, with 13 bases between them. The germline V gene has CDR1 SGHTA and CDR2 FQGTGA. The CDR3 sequence: CASSLIGGGVNTGELFF. CDR3 DNA sequence: TGTGCCAGCAGCTTAATAGGGGGCGGGGTGAACACCGGGGAGCTGTTTTTT.